This T cell receptor (beta chain) comes out of a study of T cells in Graves' hyperthyroidism and ophthalmopathy. Study-level information: Initial diagnosis, before any treatment, was when peripheral blood was collected.

Patients were aged 18 to 65, had disease duration under 2 months, and had newly diagnosed hyperthyroidism. An approximately 10 ml volume of fresh peripheral blood provided the PBMCs. The CDR3 extends over 16 amino acids. The V gene's germline CDR1 is DFQATT and CDR2 SNEGSKA (reference sequence). Trimming removed 3 bases from V and 4 bases from J; junction bases left unmatched: 11. The source material, RNA transcripts, was used to amplify TCR beta CDR3 regions. An initial round of RT-PCR targeting the TCR CDR3 relied on the HTBI primer set. TCRdb passed the multiplex PCR reads through MiXCR, listing each CDR3 protein once. This sample has over 550,000 distinct CDR3 sequences, with approximately 16% found just once.

This rearrangement joins TRBV20-1 to TRBJ2-1; 8 nucleotides align to TRBD2. What was sequenced was blood. This sequence was found in a young woman with Graves' hyperthyroidism. The CDR3, as DNA: TGCAGTGCTAGGGGTAGCGGGGCCTCTTATTACAATGAGCAGTTCTTC. This codes for CSARGSGASYYNEQFF.